This TCR beta chain was recorded in a study of T-cell memory formation after mild COVID-19. Each CDR3 protein is one row after TCRdb ran MiXCR on the 5' RACE reads. Among 540,000 or so distinct CDR3 sequences listed, just over 20% were seen once. This clonotype occurred a few times. Its specificity is not known. Broader study findings: Whether second-wave clones peaking at day 37 were SARS-CoV-2 specific went unconfirmed.

The sequenced sample consisted of PBMCs or a T cell subset sorted from them (not recorded which). The sequence was obtained from an adult woman who had mild COVID-19 (a few samples of this study predate the infection). Cell type and time point are not known.

CDR3 DNA: TGTGCCAGCAGCTTAGACAGGAGGGCTGGAAACACCATATATTTT. This gives the protein CASSLDRRAGNTIYF. V is TRBV7-6 and J is TRBJ1-3, with D tentatively TRBD1 (5 bases). V was pared by 1 base and J by 2 bases, with 9 bases between. The CDR3 length is 15 residues. Germline CDR1 reads SGHVS; CDR2 reads FNYEAQ.